The 28 T cell receptor beta chains listed next were all sequenced from one sample in a study of T cell responses to AZD1222 COVID-19 vaccine. The repertoire was sequenced with immunoSEQ multiplex PCR; TCRdb's copy has only in-frame clones and lacks some. The data hold 150,000 to 160,000 clones, with 90% observed a single time. This material consisted of peripheral blood, taken 28 days after the second AZD1222 dose. Receptor source: an adult who received the AZD1222 COVID-19 vaccine.

This clone occurred once. This chain links TRBV5-1 with TRBJ1-2, with D maybe TRBD1 (6 bases). Germline assignment: CDR1 SGHRS and CDR2 YFSETQ. Trimming shortened V by 0 bases and J by 6 bases, and 18 bases separated the two germline ends. This CDR3 region has 16 residues. The CDR3 nucleotides read TGCGCCAGCAGCTTGGGGGCCCCCACAGGGCGTCATGGCTACACCTTC. It is translated as CASSLGAPTGRHGYTF.

This clone was detected only once. The chain is built from TRBV9 and TRBJ1-1, with TRBD1 matching 7 bases. Germline V CDR1 and CDR2: SGDLS, YYNGEE. The CDR3 contains 16 residues. With 6 bases clipped from V and 0 bases from J, the junction kept 11 bases outside the gene matches. The CDR3 protein is CASTRDNGQVNTEAFF. DNA of the CDR3: TGTGCCAGCACGAGGGACAACGGACAGGTGAACACTGAAGCTTTCTTT.

This sequence joins TRBV30 and TRBJ1-2; D is perhaps TRBD1 (5 bases). Trimming removed 6 bases at V and 0 bases at J, with 14 bases between. Germline V gene sequence: CDR1 GTSNPN, CDR2 SVGIG (reference sequence). CDR3 length: 14 amino acids. The CDR3 nucleotides read TGTGCCTGCACCGTCGGGGGGTCTAACTATGGCTACACCTTC. Its translation is CACTVGGSNYGYTF.

V usage is TRBV4-1 and J usage is TRBJ1-6, with unresolved D. The germline V and J ends were trimmed by 4 bases and 5 bases, with 18 bases remaining between them. This CDR3 is 17 amino acids long. Germline V gives CDR1 MGHRA, CDR2 YSYEKL. For the CDR3, the DNA is TGCGCCAGCAGCCGCAAGGAAATTTACGGCGATAATTCACCCCTCCACTTT. Its protein is CASSRKEIYGDNSPLHF.

The V gene is TRBV7-2, the J gene TRBJ1-4, with D unclear. The CDR3 totals 14 residues. Germline CDR1 SGHTA, CDR2 FQGNSA. V lost 11 bases and J lost 2, with 15 bases in between. For the CDR3, the DNA is TGTGCCTCCAGGACCTATGTCACTAATGAAAAACTGTTTTTT. This encodes CASRTYVTNEKLFF.

This chain joins TRBV6-5 and TRBJ1-4, with D maybe TRBD1 (6 bases). CDR1 MNHEY and CDR2 SVGAGI come from the germline V gene. The germline V and J ends were trimmed by 7 bases and 4 bases, with 10 bases remaining between them. This CDR3 spans 13 amino acids. The CDR3: CASKRGINEKLFF. The CDR3, as DNA: TGTGCCAGCAAGAGGGGGATTAATGAAAAACTGTTTTTT.

The V and J genes are TRBV3-1 (or the pseudogene TRBV3-2) and TRBJ1-4, with D uncertain. Looked up from germline, CDR1 is LGHDT and CDR2 is YNNKEL (reference sequence). The CDR3 covers 15 residues. V lost 2 bases and J 7 bases, leaving 14 bases between the germline ends. CDR3 DNA: TGTGCCAGCAGCCAACTTACCGGGATAGGTGAAAAACTGTTTTTT. This translates into CASSQLTGIGEKLFF.

CDR3 nucleotides: TGTGCCAGCAGTTTATATGCAGGGGGCCTCGAGCAGTACTTC. The encoded protein is CASSLYAGGLEQYF. This sequence joins TRBV28 and TRBJ2-7; 8 bases fit TRBD1. The CDR3 covers 14 residues. Germline V gives CDR1 MDHEN, CDR2 SYDVKM. J was trimmed by 6 bases and V by 1 base; bases with no gene match: 5.

CDR3 sequence (DNA): TGTGCCAGCAGTATAACCGGGACTAGCGCCCTTACCGAGCAGTACTTC. Translated: CASSITGTSALTEQYF. This chain uses TRBV27 with TRBJ2-7, with TRBD2 matching 10 bases. V lost 5 bases, J lost 6 bases, and 13 bases stayed unmatched. The CDR3 runs 16 residues. Germline V CDR1 and CDR2: MNHEY, SMNVEV (reference sequence).

The chain links TRBV5-1 to TRBJ2-7; 9 bases map to TRBD1. The trim removed 4 bases at V and 5 bases at J, leaving 13 bases unmatched. CDR1 and CDR2 (germline): SGHRS, YFSETQ. The CDR3 is made up of 16 amino acids. This chain's CDR3 is CASSDGPGQGDHEQYF. CDR3 nucleotides: TGCGCCAGCAGCGATGGGCCGGGACAGGGAGACCACGAGCAGTACTTC.

The chain uses TRBV10-1 and TRBJ1-6; TRBD1 is a possible D gene (6 bases). CDR3 length equals 14 residues. The V end lost 2 bases, the J end lost 7 bases, and 9 bases lay between the germline ends. Per the germline V gene, CDR1 is WNHNN and CDR2 is SYGVQD (reference sequence). The CDR3 coding sequence is TGCGCCAGCAGTGAGAGGGGGAGAAATTCACCCCTCCACTTT. Encoded protein: CASSERGRNSPLHF.

The rearrangement uses TRBV7-9 and TRBJ1-1; no definite D call. Trimming shortened V by 1 base and J by 4 bases, and 7 bases separated the two germline ends. Germline V gene data show CDR1 as SEHNR and CDR2 as FQNEAQ (reference sequence). The CDR3 extends over 13 amino acids. The CDR3 region is CASSLGISTEAFF. The CDR3 bases are TGTGCCAGCAGCTTAGGAATCTCCACTGAAGCTTTCTTT.

This clone was seen once. The J gene is TRBJ1-2, the V gene TRBV19; D possibly corresponds to TRBD1 (5 bases). The germline gives CDR1 LNHDA, CDR2 SQIVND (reference sequence). The CDR3 runs to 14 residues. The germline V and J ends were trimmed by 4 bases and 8 bases, with 17 bases remaining between them. The CDR3 spells CASSTAGDLVGYTF. CDR3 in DNA: TGTGCCAGTAGTACAGCCGGGGACCTCGTGGGCTACACCTTC.

The J gene is TRBJ1-5, the V gene TRBV7-9; 12 bases are a match to TRBD1. There are 17 residues in the CDR3. Germline V gene data show CDR1 as SEHNR and CDR2 as FQNEAQ (reference sequence). Trimming took 6 bases from V and 0 from J; bases not matched to a gene: 6. CDR3 nucleotide sequence: TGTGCCAGCAGTCGCGGGACAGGGGGCTTTAGCAATCAGCCCCAGCATTTT. It translates to CASSRGTGGFSNQPQHF.

V and J are TRBV6-4 and TRBJ1-1; D is perhaps TRBD1 (6 bases). The CDR3 runs to 13 residues. V lost 4 bases, J lost 6 bases, and 12 bases lay in between. The V gene's germline CDR1 is MRHNA and CDR2 SNTAGT. Here the CDR3 DNA reads TGTGCCAGCAGTGGATCACAGGGCGCTGAAGCTTTCTTT. The encoded protein is CASSGSQGAEAFF.

The chain is built from TRBV4-1 and TRBJ2-7; tentative D call: TRBD2 (5 bases). Trimming removed 1 base from V and 4 bases from J, with 8 bases in between. CDR3 length equals 13 residues. Germline V gives CDR1 MGHRA, CDR2 YSYEKL. CDR3 amino acids: CASSQVRGYEQYF. In DNA form, the CDR3 reads TGCGCCAGCAGCCAAGTTCGGGGATACGAGCAGTACTTC.

This clone was detected only once. The V gene is TRBV5-1, the J gene TRBJ2-1; 12 bases agree with TRBD2. This CDR3 spans 16 amino acids. With 4 bases clipped from V and 7 bases from J, the junction kept 9 bases outside the gene matches. In germline, CDR1 is SGHRS, CDR2 YFSETQ. This chain's CDR3 is CASSIRTSGAGNEQFF. DNA of the CDR3: TGCGCCAGCAGCATCCGGACTAGCGGGGCCGGTAATGAGCAGTTCTTC.

Only one count was recorded for this clone. The chain employs TRBV9 and TRBJ2-1; D possibly corresponds to TRBD2 (6 bases). V was shortened by 1 base and J by 6 bases, with 14 bases between the two germline ends. This CDR3 region has 15 residues. The germline CDR1 and CDR2 sequences are SGDLS and YYNGEE. CDR3 residues: CASSVNPRGTNEQFF. The CDR3 coding sequence is TGTGCCAGCAGCGTAAATCCACGCGGGACCAATGAGCAGTTCTTC. Using reference TRBV9 and TRBJ2-1 for the parts outside the CDR3, the full variable domain is DSGVTQTPKHLITATGQRVTLRCSPRSGDLSVYWYQQSLDQGLQFLIQYYNGEERAKGNILERFSAQQFPDLHSELNLSSLELGDSALYFCASSVNPRGTNEQFFGPGTRLTVL.

This clone appeared a single time. This chain joins TRBV5-4 and TRBJ2-1; TRBD2 aligns across 9 bases. J was trimmed by 5 bases and V by 1 base; bases with no gene match: 4. The V gene's germline CDR1 is SGHNT and CDR2 YYREEE (reference sequence). This CDR3 comprises 15 residues. The DNA for the CDR3 is TGTGCCAGCAGCTTGATTGCGGGGGGGCACAATGAGCAGTTCTTC. This encodes CASSLIAGGHNEQFF. The complete variable domain, with remaining parts taken from reference TRBV5-4 and TRBJ2-1, reads ETGVTQSPTHLIKTRGQQVTLRCSSQSGHNTVSWYQQALGQGPQFIFQYYREEENGRGNFPPRFSGLQFPNYSSELNVNALELDDSALYLCASSLIAGGHNEQFFGPGTRLTVL.

This clone has a handful of counts. The rearrangement uses TRBV5-5 and TRBJ1-2; TRBD1 matches at 7 bases. The CDR3 length is 15 residues. J lost 2 bases, V lost 4 bases, and 8 bases had no gene match. The germline V gene encodes CDR1 SGHKS and CDR2 YYEKEE (reference sequence). The CDR3 is CASSPFPQGNYGYTF. CDR3 bases: TGTGCCAGCAGCCCCTTCCCACAGGGGAACTATGGCTACACCTTC. Supplemented by reference TRBV5-5 and TRBJ1-2, the full variable domain reads DAGVTQSPTHLIKTRGQQVTLRCSPISGHKSVSWYQQVLGQGPQFIFQYYEKEERGRGNFPDRFSARQFPNYSSELNVNALLLGDSALYLCASSPFPQGNYGYTFGSGTRLTVV.

This chain links TRBV19 with TRBJ1-2; unclear D gene. CDR1 and CDR2 (germline): LNHDA, SQIVND (reference sequence). The CDR3 runs 13 residues. V shed 4 bases and J shed 7 bases, with 13 bases lying between them. In DNA, the CDR3 is TGTGCCAGTAGTACCGGACTGGGAAGTGGCTACACCTTC. Protein: CASSTGLGSGYTF.

V gene TRBV9 combines with J gene TRBJ1-3, with no clear D. Germline V lookup: CDR1 SGDLS, CDR2 YYNGEE. Trimming removed 0 bases at V and 4 bases at J, with 11 bases between. This CDR3 region has 15 residues. The CDR3 protein is CASSVAAAAGNTIYF. The CDR3 region has the DNA TGTGCCAGCAGCGTAGCGGCCGCCGCGGGAAACACCATATATTTT.

The V gene is TRBV5-1, the J gene TRBJ1-4; weak D call: TRBD1 (6 bases). Germline V gene lookup returns CDR1 SGHRS and CDR2 YFSETQ. Trimming took 2 bases from V and 5 from J, leaving 10 bases between them. This CDR3 region has 14 residues. CDR3 nucleotide sequence: TGCGCCAGCAGCTTTGGGACATTAAATGAAAAACTGTTTTTT. Translation: CASSFGTLNEKLFF.

The chain combines TRBV5-1 with TRBJ2-3; 7 nucleotides line up with TRBD2. Germline assignment: CDR1 SGHRS and CDR2 YFSETQ. The V gene end was trimmed by 4 bases and the J gene end by 2 bases; junction bases not matched to a gene: 16. CDR3 size: 18 residues. The chain's CDR3 is CASSAGGVAGENTDTQYF. CDR3 bases: TGCGCCAGCAGCGCCGGCGGGGTAGCGGGCGAAAACACAGATACGCAGTATTTT.

The CDR3 loop reads CATSREISSYGYTF. The CDR3 DNA sequence: TGTGCCACCAGCAGAGAGATATCGAGCTATGGCTACACCTTC. The rearrangement links TRBV15 to TRBJ1-2; D unresolved. The CDR3 extends over 14 amino acids. CDR1 is LNHNV, CDR2 YYDKDF, per germline (reference sequence). Trimming removed 0 bases from V and 4 bases from J, with 9 bases in between.

The J gene is TRBJ2-4, the V gene TRBV11-1; 7 bases match TRBD1. The CDR3 sequence is 15 residues long. With V trimmed by 5 bases and J by 5 bases, 9 bases remained unmatched. Per germline, CDR1 SGHAT and CDR2 FQDESV (reference sequence). The CDR3 reads CASSLYSGTENIQYF. The CDR3 DNA is TGTGCCAGCAGCCTCTACTCGGGGACAGAAAACATTCAGTACTTC. The full variable domain, with the rest looked up from reference TRBV11-1 and TRBJ2-4, is EAEVAQSPRYKITEKSQAVAFWCDPISGHATLYWYRQILGQGPELLVQFQDESVVDDSQLPKDRFSAERLKGVDSTLKIQPAELGDSAMYLCASSLYSGTENIQYFGAGTRLSVL.

The chain is built from TRBV5-1 and TRBJ2-5; 9 bases match TRBD1. The CDR3 covers 17 residues. V lost 4 bases, J lost 4 bases, and 14 bases stayed unmatched. Per the germline V gene, CDR1 is SGHRS and CDR2 is YFSETQ. CDR3 sequence: CASSNTMTGGLIETQYF. CDR3 DNA: TGCGCCAGCAGCAATACGATGACAGGGGGTTTGATAGAGACCCAGTACTTC.

The V call is TRBV28, the J call TRBJ2-1, with TRBD1 identical over 9 bases. Germline V lookup: CDR1 MDHEN, CDR2 SYDVKM. The V gene end was trimmed by 0 bases and the J gene end by 0 bases; junction bases not matched to a gene: 3. The CDR3 covers 17 residues. CDR3 in amino acids: CASSLWGQGSSYNEQFF. The CDR3 region has the DNA TGTGCCAGCAGTTTATGGGGACAGGGAAGCTCCTACAATGAGCAGTTCTTC.